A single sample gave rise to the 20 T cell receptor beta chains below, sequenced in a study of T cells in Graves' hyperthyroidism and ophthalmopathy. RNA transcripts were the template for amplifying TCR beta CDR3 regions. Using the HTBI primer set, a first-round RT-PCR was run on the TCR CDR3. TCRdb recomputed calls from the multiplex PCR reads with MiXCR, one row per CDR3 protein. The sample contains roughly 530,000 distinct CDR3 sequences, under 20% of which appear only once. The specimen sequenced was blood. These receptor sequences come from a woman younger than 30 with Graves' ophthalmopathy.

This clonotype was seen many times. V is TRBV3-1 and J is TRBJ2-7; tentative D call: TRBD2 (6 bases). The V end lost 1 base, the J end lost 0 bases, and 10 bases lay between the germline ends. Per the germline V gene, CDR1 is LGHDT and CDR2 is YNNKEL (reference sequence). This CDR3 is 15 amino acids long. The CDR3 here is CASSQGGDRSYEQYF. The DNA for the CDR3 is TGTGCCAGCAGCCAAGGCGGGGACCGCTCCTACGAGCAGTACTTC.

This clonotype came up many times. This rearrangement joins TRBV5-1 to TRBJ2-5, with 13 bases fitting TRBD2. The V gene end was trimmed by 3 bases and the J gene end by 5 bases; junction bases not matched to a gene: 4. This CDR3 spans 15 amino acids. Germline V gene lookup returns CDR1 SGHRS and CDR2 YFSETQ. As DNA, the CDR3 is TGCGCCAGCAGCTGGACTAGCGGGAGTGGGGAGACCCAGTACTTC. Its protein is CASSWTSGSGETQYF.

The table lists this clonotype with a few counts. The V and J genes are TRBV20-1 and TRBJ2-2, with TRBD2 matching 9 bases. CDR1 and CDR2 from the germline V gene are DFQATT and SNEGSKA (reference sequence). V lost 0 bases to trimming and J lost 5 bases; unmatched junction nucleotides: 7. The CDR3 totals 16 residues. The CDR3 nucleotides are TGCAGTGCTAGAGATCCGGCGGGAGGGTGGACCGGGGAGCTGTTTTTT. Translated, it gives CSARDPAGGWTGELFF.

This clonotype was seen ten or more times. CDR3 sequence (DNA): TGTGCCAGCAGTTTAGGCGGGACAGGGGAAGAGACCCAGTACTTC. This encodes CASSLGGTGEETQYF. V is TRBV28 and J is TRBJ2-5; 10 bases map to TRBD1. The CDR3 totals 15 residues. V lost 2 bases to trimming and J lost 3 bases; unmatched junction nucleotides: 3. Per the germline V gene, CDR1 is MDHEN and CDR2 is SYDVKM. Looking up the rest from reference TRBV28 and TRBJ2-5 gives the full variable domain: DVKVTQSSRYLVKRTGEKVFLECVQDMDHENMFWYRQDPGLGLRLIYFSYDVKMKEKGDIPEGYSVSREKKERFSLILESASTNQTSMYLCASSLGGTGEETQYFGPGTRLLVL.

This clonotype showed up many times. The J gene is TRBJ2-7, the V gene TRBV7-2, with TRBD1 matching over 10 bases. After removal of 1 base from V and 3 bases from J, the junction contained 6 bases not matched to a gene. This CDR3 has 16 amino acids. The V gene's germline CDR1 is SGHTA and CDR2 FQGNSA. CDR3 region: CASSLGPGQGHYEQYF. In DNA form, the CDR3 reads TGTGCCAGCAGCTTAGGTCCGGGACAGGGGCACTACGAGCAGTACTTC.

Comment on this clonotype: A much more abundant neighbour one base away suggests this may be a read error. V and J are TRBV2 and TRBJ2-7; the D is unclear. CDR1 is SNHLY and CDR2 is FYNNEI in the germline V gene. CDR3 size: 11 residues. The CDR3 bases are TGTGCCGGCAGTGAACGCTATGAGCAGTACTTC. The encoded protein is CAGSERYEQYF.

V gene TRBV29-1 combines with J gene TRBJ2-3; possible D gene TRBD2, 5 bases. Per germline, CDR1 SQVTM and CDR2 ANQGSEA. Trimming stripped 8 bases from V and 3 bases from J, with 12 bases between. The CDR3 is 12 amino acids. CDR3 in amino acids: CSMLERTDTQYF. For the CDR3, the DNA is TGCAGCATGCTCGAGCGGACAGATACGCAGTATTTT.

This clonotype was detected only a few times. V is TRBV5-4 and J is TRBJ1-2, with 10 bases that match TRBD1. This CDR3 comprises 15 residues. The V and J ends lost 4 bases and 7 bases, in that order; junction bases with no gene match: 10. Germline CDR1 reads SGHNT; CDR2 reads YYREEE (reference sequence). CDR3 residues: CASSQDRDRGSGYTF. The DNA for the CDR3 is TGTGCCAGCAGCCAGGATAGGGACAGGGGAAGTGGCTACACCTTC.

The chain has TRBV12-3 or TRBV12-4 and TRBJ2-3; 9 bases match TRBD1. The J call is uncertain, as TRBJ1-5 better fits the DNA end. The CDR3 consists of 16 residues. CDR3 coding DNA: TGTGCCAGCAGTTTCGCGGGACAGGGTGTAACAGATACGCAGCATTTT. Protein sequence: CASSFAGQGVTDTQHF.

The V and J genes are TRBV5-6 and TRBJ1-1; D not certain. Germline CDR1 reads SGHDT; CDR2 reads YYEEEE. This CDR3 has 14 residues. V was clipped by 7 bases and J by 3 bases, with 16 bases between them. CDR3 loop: CASGNEGRDTEAFF. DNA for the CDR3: TGTGCCAGCGGAAACGAGGGCCGGGACACTGAAGCTTTCTTT.

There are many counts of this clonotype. CDR3 sequence reads: CASSNVMNTEAFF. CDR3 nucleotide sequence: TGTGCCAGCAGCAACGTTATGAACACTGAAGCTTTCTTT. The gene calls are TRBV7-9 and TRBJ1-1, with no clear D. Germline CDR1 SEHNR, CDR2 FQNEAQ (reference sequence). The CDR3 is 13 residues long. V lost 5 bases and J lost 0, with 7 bases in between.

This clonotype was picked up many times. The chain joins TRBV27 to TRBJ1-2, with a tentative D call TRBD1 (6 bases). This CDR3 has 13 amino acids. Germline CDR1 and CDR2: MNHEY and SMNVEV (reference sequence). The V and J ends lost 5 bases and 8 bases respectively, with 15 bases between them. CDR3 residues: CASSPDTGIGYTF. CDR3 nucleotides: TGTGCCAGCAGTCCGGACACAGGGATCGGCTACACCTTC.

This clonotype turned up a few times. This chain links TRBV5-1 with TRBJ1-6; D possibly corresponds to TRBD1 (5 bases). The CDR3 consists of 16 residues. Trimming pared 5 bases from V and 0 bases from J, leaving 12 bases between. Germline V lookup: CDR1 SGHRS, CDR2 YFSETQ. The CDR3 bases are TGCGCCAGCAGTCAGACAGCCAACTCCTATAATTCACCCCTCCACTTT. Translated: CASSQTANSYNSPLHF.

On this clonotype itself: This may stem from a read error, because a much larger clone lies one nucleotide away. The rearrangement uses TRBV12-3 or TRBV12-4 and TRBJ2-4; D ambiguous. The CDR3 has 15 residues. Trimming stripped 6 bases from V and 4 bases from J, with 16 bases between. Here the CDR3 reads CASSFEAVLKNIQYF. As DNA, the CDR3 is TGTGCCAGCAGCTTCGAGGCAGTCCTTAAAAACATTCAGTACTTC.

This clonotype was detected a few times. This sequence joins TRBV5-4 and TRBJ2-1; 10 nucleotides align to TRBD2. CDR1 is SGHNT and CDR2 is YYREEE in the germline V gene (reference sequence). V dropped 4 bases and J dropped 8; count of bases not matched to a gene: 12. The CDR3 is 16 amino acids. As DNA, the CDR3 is TGTGCCAGCAGCCTTAGCGGGAGGTCTCTAGGGGATGAGCAGTTCTTC. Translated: CASSLSGRSLGDEQFF.

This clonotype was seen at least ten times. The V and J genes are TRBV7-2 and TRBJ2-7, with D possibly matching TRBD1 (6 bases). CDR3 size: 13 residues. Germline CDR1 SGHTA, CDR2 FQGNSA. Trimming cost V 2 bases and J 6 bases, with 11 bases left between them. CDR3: CASSLRGQLEQYF. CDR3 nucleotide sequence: TGTGCCAGCAGCTTAAGAGGACAGCTCGAGCAGTACTTC.

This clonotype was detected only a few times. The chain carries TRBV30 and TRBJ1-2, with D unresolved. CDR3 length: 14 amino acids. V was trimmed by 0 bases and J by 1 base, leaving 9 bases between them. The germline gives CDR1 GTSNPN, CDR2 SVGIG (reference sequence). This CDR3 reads CAWSVTGFNYGYTF. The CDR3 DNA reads TGTGCCTGGAGTGTAACGGGGTTTAACTATGGCTACACCTTC.

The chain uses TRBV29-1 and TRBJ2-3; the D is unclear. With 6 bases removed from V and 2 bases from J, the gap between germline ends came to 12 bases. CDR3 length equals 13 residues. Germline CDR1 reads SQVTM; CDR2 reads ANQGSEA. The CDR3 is CSVLRATTDTQYF. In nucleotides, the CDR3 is TGCAGCGTGCTTAGGGCTACCACAGATACGCAGTATTTT.

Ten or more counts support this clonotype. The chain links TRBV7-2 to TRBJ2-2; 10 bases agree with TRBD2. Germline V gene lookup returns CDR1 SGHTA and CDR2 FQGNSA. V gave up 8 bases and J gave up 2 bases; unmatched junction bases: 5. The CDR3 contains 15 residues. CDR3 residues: CASGSGGANTGELFF. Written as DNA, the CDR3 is TGTGCCAGCGGGAGCGGGGGGGCTAACACCGGGGAGCTGTTTTTT.

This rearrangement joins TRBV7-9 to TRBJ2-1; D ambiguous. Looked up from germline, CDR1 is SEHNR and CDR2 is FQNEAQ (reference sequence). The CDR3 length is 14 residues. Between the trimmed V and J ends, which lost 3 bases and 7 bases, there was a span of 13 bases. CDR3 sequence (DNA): TGTGCCAGCAGCTTTAGTGGGAAAGCAAATGAGCAGTTCTTC. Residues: CASSFSGKANEQFF.